This entry lists 15 T cell receptor beta chains sequenced from one sample in a study of T cells in Graves' hyperthyroidism and ophthalmopathy. Amplification targeted TCR beta CDR3 regions from RNA transcripts. A first-round RT-PCR of the TCR CDR3 used the HTBI primer set. Each CDR3 protein gets one entry after TCRdb re-called the multiplex PCR reads with MiXCR. The data contain 250,000 or so distinct CDR3 sequences, over 15% of them singletons. The sequenced sample was blood. The receptors here all came from a woman between 18 and 30 years old with Graves' ophthalmopathy.

This clonotype was seen at least ten times. The V gene is TRBV11-2, the J gene TRBJ2-7, with a tentative D call TRBD2 (7 bases). V was cut by 5 bases and J by 2 bases, with 16 bases left in between. The CDR3 consists of 15 residues. Germline V lookup: CDR1 SGHAT, CDR2 FQNNGV. The CDR3 loop reads CASSTPGEGPYEQYF. CDR3 nucleotide sequence: TGTGCCAGCAGCACCCCAGGGGAGGGACCCTACGAGCAGTACTTC.

The chain has TRBV5-1 and TRBJ1-2, with 12 bases aligning to TRBD1. The germline gives CDR1 SGHRS, CDR2 YFSETQ. J was trimmed by 4 bases and V by 3 bases; bases with no gene match: 7. The CDR3 is 16 residues long. The CDR3 DNA follows: TGCGCCAGCAGCTCATCGGGACAGGGGGCTGTCTATGGCTACACCTTC. Translated: CASSSSGQGAVYGYTF. The entire variable domain, with the rest obtained from reference TRBV5-1 and TRBJ1-2, is as follows: KAGVTQTPRYLIKTRGQQVTLSCSPISGHRSVSWYQQTPGQGLQFLFEYFSETQRNKGNFPGRFSGRQFSNSRSEMNVSTLELGDSALYLCASSSSGQGAVYGYTFGSGTRLTVV.

This clonotype was recorded many times. The J gene is TRBJ2-5, the V gene TRBV30; 7 positions match TRBD1. The CDR3 totals 12 residues. Germline trimming cut 4 bases from V and 6 bases from J; bases unmatched to any gene: 5. Per germline, CDR1 GTSNPN and CDR2 SVGIG (reference sequence). The CDR3 DNA reads TGTGCCTGGATGACAGGGTTTCAGACCCAGTACTTC. It codes for CAWMTGFQTQYF. Full variable domain (missing parts from reference TRBV30 and TRBJ2-5): SQTIHQWPATLVQPVGSPLSLECTVEGTSNPNLYWYRQAAGRGLQLLFYSVGIGQISSEVPQNLSASRPQDRQFILSSKKLLLSDSGFYLCAWMTGFQTQYFGPGTRLLVL.

This clonotype occurred a few times. No conserved phenylalanine or tryptophan is present at the end of the CDR3, so a read error is the likely explanation. The J gene is TRBJ2-7, the V gene TRBV5-1; 7 nucleotides align to TRBD1. The CDR3 is 14 residues long. The J segment lost 2 bases and the V segment lost 3 bases, leaving 5 bases of the junction unmatched. Germline values: CDR1 SGHRS, CDR2 YFSETQ. The CDR3 region is CASSSTGQAYEQYY. In DNA form, the CDR3 reads TGCGCCAGCAGCTCGACAGGACAGGCCTACGAGCAGTACTAC.

The V and J genes are TRBV20-1 and TRBJ1-2, with D possibly matching TRBD1 (5 bases). Germline V gives CDR1 DFQATT, CDR2 SNEGSKA (reference sequence). V lost 1 base to trimming and J lost 3 bases, with 18 bases between them. The CDR3 runs to 16 residues. The CDR3 DNA reads TGCAGTGCTAGAGGTGGCGGGGGAGGAGGGGACTATGGCTACACCTTC. Translated: CSARGGGGGGDYGYTF.

This clonotype was seen a few times. This chain uses TRBV12-5 with TRBJ2-1; D is unresolved. The CDR3 is 13 amino acids. Per the germline V gene, CDR1 is LGHNT and CDR2 is FRNRAP. V shed 1 base and J shed 6 bases, with 7 bases lying between them. The CDR3 DNA follows: TGTGCTAGTGGTTTGGGGCAGCCCAATGAGCAGTTCTTC. Translation gives CASGLGQPNEQFF.

This clonotype occurred a few times. Given a much more abundant clone one base away, this may be a read error. The J gene is TRBJ2-5, the V gene TRBV12-3 or TRBV12-4; TRBD2 matches at 7 bases. CDR3 length: 14 amino acids. CDR3 amino acids: CASSLSPSGAPRHF. The CDR3 coding sequence is TGTGCCAGCAGTTTGTCCCCCAGCGGGGCCCCTCGGCACTTC.

This clonotype occurred many times. The rearrangement uses TRBV29-1 and TRBJ2-3; 8 bases line up with TRBD2. From germline, CDR1 is SQVTM and CDR2 ANQGSEA. The CDR3 has 14 amino acids. The V segment lost 5 bases and the J segment 1 base; nucleotides outside the gene matches: 5. CDR3 nucleotide sequence: TGCAGCGTTATGCGGCGGGAGGGCACAGATACGCAGTATTTT. The encoded protein is CSVMRREGTDTQYF.

In its sample, this clonotype was seen a few times. This chain's CDR3 is CASSDIIEQFF. CDR3 DNA sequence: TGTGCCAGCAGTGACATCATTGAGCAGTTCTTC. The V and J genes are TRBV6-1 and TRBJ2-1; D is undetermined. The V gene lost 3 bases and the J gene lost 9 bases, with 6 bases spanning the gap. The CDR3 contains 11 residues. Germline assignment: CDR1 MNHNS and CDR2 SASEGT.

This clonotype has ten or more counts. The V gene is TRBV5-6, the J gene TRBJ1-6; maybe TRBD1 (5 bases). V was clipped by 0 bases and J by 1 base, with 8 bases between them. Germline lookup yields CDR1 SGHDT and CDR2 YYEEEE. The CDR3 is 16 amino acids. This CDR3 is CASSLDGASYNSPLHF. The CDR3 DNA sequence: TGTGCCAGCAGCTTGGATGGGGCATCCTATAATTCACCCCTCCACTTT.

This clonotype was recorded many times. The chain carries TRBV11-2 and TRBJ1-1; D gene ambiguous. The length of the CDR3 is 18 residues. The V gene lost 4 bases and the J gene lost 1 base, with 22 bases spanning the gap. The germline V gene has CDR1 SGHAT and CDR2 FQNNGV. The CDR3 nucleotides are TGTGCCAGCAGCTACACACCAATCCTTGGAGGGCGGAACACTGAAGCTTTCTTT. Amino acid sequence: CASSYTPILGGRNTEAFF.

This clonotype occurred many times. This chain joins TRBV4-1 and TRBJ1-1, with D unresolved. V was shortened by 3 bases and J by 1 base, with 9 bases between the two germline ends. The CDR3 is made up of 14 amino acids. Germline lookup yields CDR1 MGHRA and CDR2 YSYEKL. The CDR3 reads CASSQVAQNTEAFF. Here the CDR3 DNA reads TGCGCCAGCAGCCAGGTTGCCCAGAACACTGAAGCTTTCTTT.

The CDR3 region is CASSLLKLVSSGANVLTF. In DNA form, the CDR3 reads TGTGCCAGCAGCTTACTTAAACTCGTGAGCTCTGGGGCCAACGTCCTGACTTTC. The chain links TRBV7-2 to TRBJ2-6, with unresolved D. Trimming shortened V by 2 bases and J by 0 bases, and 14 bases separated the two germline ends. Germline V lookup: CDR1 SGHTA, CDR2 FQGNSA. The CDR3 runs to 18 residues. Looking up the rest from reference TRBV7-2 and TRBJ2-6 gives the full variable domain: GAGVSQSPSNKVTEKGKDVELRCDPISGHTALYWYRQSLGQGLEFLIYFQGNSAPDKSGLPSDRFSAERTGGSVSTLTIQRTQQEDSAVYLCASSLLKLVSSGANVLTFGAGSRLTVL.

The J gene is TRBJ2-7, the V gene TRBV19, with 7 positions matching TRBD2. V was pared by 3 bases and J by 2 bases, with 4 bases of the junction left unmatched. The V gene's germline CDR1 is LNHDA and CDR2 SQIVND (reference sequence). The CDR3 runs 14 residues. CDR3 region: CASSIAGTTYEQYF. Written as DNA, the CDR3 is TGTGCCAGTAGTATCGCCGGGACTACCTACGAGCAGTACTTC.

There are many counts of this clonotype. The chain uses TRBV28 and TRBJ2-7; 9 nucleotides align to TRBD2. The CDR3 has 14 amino acids. Trimming removed 7 bases from V and 1 base from J; junction bases left unmatched: 5. Per germline, CDR1 MDHEN and CDR2 SYDVKM. CDR3 protein: CASNRGGVSYEQYF. Here the CDR3 DNA reads TGTGCCAGCAATCGCGGGGGGGTTTCCTACGAGCAGTACTTC.